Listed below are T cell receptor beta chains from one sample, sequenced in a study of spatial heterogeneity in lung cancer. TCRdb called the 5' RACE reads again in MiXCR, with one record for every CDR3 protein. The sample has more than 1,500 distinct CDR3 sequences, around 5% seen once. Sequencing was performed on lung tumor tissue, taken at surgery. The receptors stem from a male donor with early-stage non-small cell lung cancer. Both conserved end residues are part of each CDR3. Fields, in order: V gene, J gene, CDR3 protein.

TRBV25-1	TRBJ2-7	CASSQRQVSEQYF
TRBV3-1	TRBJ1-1	CASSQGQWSGAFF
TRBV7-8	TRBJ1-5	CASSLGSVNQPQHF
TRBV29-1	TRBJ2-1	CSVEGEWANEQFF
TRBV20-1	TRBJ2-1	CSASSREKDEQFF
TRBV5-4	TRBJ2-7	CASSPGAGQGSDEQYF
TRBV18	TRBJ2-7	CASSPSTSGRLDEQYF
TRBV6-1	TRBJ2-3	CAARDRLDTQYF
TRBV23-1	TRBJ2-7	CASSHLGRLTYQEQYF
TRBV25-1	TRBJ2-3	CASSETFDTQYF
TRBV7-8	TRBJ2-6	CASSLDSGRLSGANVLTF